These T cell receptor beta chains were read from a single sample in a study of OX40 agonist ivuxolimab in advanced cancers. Libraries were prepared by immunoSEQ multiplex PCR; TCRdb keeps only in-frame clonotypes and omits some of them. The profile shows about 72,000 clones, about 85% of them singletons. The material was CD4+ or CD8+ T cells sorted from blood, obtained in a trial of the OX40 agonist ivuxolimab. The receptors derive from an adult with an advanced solid tumor such as melanoma, head and neck, liver or kidney cancer. The CDR3 runs from the conserved cysteine through the conserved F or W. The order of the fields is CDR3 DNA, CDR3 protein, V gene, clone size, CDR3 length, D gene, J gene. D genes are given only for firm matches. Rows may omit the clone size; those that give it use once, few, many or a size class.

CDR3 DNA: TGTGCCAGTTCGCCGCCAAGATCCACCACCAACAATGAGCAGTTCTTC; CDR3 protein: CASSPPRSTTNNEQFF; V gene: TRBV19; clone size: -; CDR3 length: 16; D gene: -; J gene: TRBJ2-1
CDR3 DNA: TGTGCCAGCAGCTTAGAGGTTTGGGGGGCGCGGGGCACCGGGGAGCTGTTTTTT; CDR3 protein: CASSLEVWGARGTGELFF; V gene: TRBV11-3; clone size: once; CDR3 length: 18; D gene: -; J gene: TRBJ2-2
CDR3 DNA: TGTGCCAGCAGCTGGAGCGGGACTAGCGGGAGCAGGGCGTACGAGCAGTACTTC; CDR3 protein: CASSWSGTSGSRAYEQYF; V gene: TRBV7-2; clone size: -; CDR3 length: 18; D gene: TRBD2; J gene: TRBJ2-7
CDR3 DNA: TGTGCCAGCGTTACAAGCTATGGCTACACCTTC; CDR3 protein: CASVTSYGYTF; V gene: TRBV2; clone size: -; CDR3 length: 11; D gene: -; J gene: TRBJ1-2
CDR3 DNA: TGTGCCAGCAGCTTGGAGCGGGGCGGGAGCACCGGGGAGCTGTTTTTT; CDR3 protein: CASSLERGGSTGELFF; V gene: TRBV5-4; clone size: -; CDR3 length: 16; D gene: TRBD2; J gene: TRBJ2-2
CDR3 DNA: TGCGCCAGCAGCTTGACCTTTACCCGACCCAATGAGCAGTTCTTC; CDR3 protein: CASSLTFTRPNEQFF; V gene: TRBV5-1; clone size: -; CDR3 length: 15; D gene: -; J gene: TRBJ2-1
CDR3 DNA: TGTGCCAGTAGTATAGAAACAGGGGGCAGCGAAACCTATGGCTACACCTTC; CDR3 protein: CASSIETGGSETYGYTF; V gene: TRBV19; clone size: -; CDR3 length: 17; D gene: TRBD1; J gene: TRBJ1-2
CDR3 DNA: TGTGCCAGTAGTATAGGAATTCAGGAAGCTTTCTTT; CDR3 protein: CASSIGIQEAFF; V gene: TRBV19; clone size: -; CDR3 length: 12; D gene: -; J gene: TRBJ1-1
CDR3 DNA: TGTGCCAGCAGTTACTCGAGATTCCCCATATTTGAAGCTTTCTTT; CDR3 protein: CASSYSRFPIFEAFF; V gene: TRBV6-6; clone size: -; CDR3 length: 15; D gene: -; J gene: TRBJ1-1
CDR3 DNA: TGTGCCAGCAGTACTTTGGGGGGAGGCTACACCTTC; CDR3 protein: CASSTLGGGYTF; V gene: TRBV27; clone size: -; CDR3 length: 12; D gene: -; J gene: TRBJ1-2
CDR3 DNA: TGTGCCAGCTCACAGGGACAGGGGATGAACACTGAAGCTTTCTTT; CDR3 protein: CASSQGQGMNTEAFF; V gene: TRBV18; clone size: -; CDR3 length: 15; D gene: TRBD1; J gene: TRBJ1-1
CDR3 DNA: TGTGCCAGCAGCCCCGGAAACTATGGCTACACCTTC; CDR3 protein: CASSPGNYGYTF; V gene: TRBV5-6; clone size: -; CDR3 length: 12; D gene: -; J gene: TRBJ1-2
CDR3 DNA: TGCGCCAGCAGCCACTCCCTCACAGGGAACACTGAAGCTTTCTTT; CDR3 protein: CASSHSLTGNTEAFF; V gene: TRBV4-1; clone size: -; CDR3 length: 15; D gene: -; J gene: TRBJ1-1
CDR3 DNA: TGTGCCAGCAGCTTGGTCCTAGCGCAGGGTGCCTACGAGCAGTACTTC; CDR3 protein: CASSLVLAQGAYEQYF; V gene: TRBV7-8; clone size: -; CDR3 length: 16; D gene: -; J gene: TRBJ2-7
CDR3 DNA: TGTGCCAGTAGTATAAGCCCACAGGGGGCGGCTGAAGCTTTCTTT; CDR3 protein: CASSISPQGAAEAFF; V gene: TRBV19; clone size: -; CDR3 length: 15; D gene: TRBD1; J gene: TRBJ1-1
CDR3 DNA: TGTGCCAGCAGCCAAGGGACCCGCATAGGGTTCTTC; CDR3 protein: CASSQGTRIGFF; V gene: TRBV14; clone size: -; CDR3 length: 12; D gene: -; J gene: TRBJ2-1
CDR3 DNA: TGTGCCAGCAGTGAAAGGAGGTACTATGGCTACACCTTC; CDR3 protein: CASSERRYYGYTF; V gene: TRBV6-1; clone size: -; CDR3 length: 13; D gene: -; J gene: TRBJ1-2
CDR3 DNA: TGTGCCAGCAGTGAAGCTGGGACAGGGGGCTACGAGCAGTACTTC; CDR3 protein: CASSEAGTGGYEQYF; V gene: TRBV6-1; clone size: medium-sized; CDR3 length: 15; D gene: TRBD1; J gene: TRBJ2-7
CDR3 DNA: TGTGCCAGCAGCCTAGCGGGAGGGGTACCTGAGCAGTTCTTC; CDR3 protein: CASSLAGGVPEQFF; V gene: TRBV5-4; clone size: -; CDR3 length: 14; D gene: TRBD2; J gene: TRBJ2-1
CDR3 DNA: TGTGCCAGCAGCGTGGAACAGTACTCTGGAAACACCATATATTTT; CDR3 protein: CASSVEQYSGNTIYF; V gene: TRBV9; clone size: few; CDR3 length: 15; D gene: -; J gene: TRBJ1-3
CDR3 DNA: TGTGCCAGCAGTGAAGTCGGGTCCGGAAACACCATATATTTT; CDR3 protein: CASSEVGSGNTIYF; V gene: TRBV2; clone size: -; CDR3 length: 14; D gene: -; J gene: TRBJ1-3
CDR3 DNA: TGTGCCAGCTCACCCGCCGAGGGGCGGCCCCAGCATTTT; CDR3 protein: CASSPAEGRPQHF; V gene: TRBV18; clone size: many; CDR3 length: 13; D gene: -; J gene: TRBJ1-5
CDR3 DNA: TGTGCCAGCAGTGAACTACCCTGGGGGCAAGAGACCCAGTACTTC; CDR3 protein: CASSELPWGQETQYF; V gene: TRBV2; clone size: -; CDR3 length: 15; D gene: -; J gene: TRBJ2-5
CDR3 DNA: TGCAGCGTTGTCTTTGGGTTGGCAGATACGCAGTATTTT; CDR3 protein: CSVVFGLADTQYF; V gene: TRBV29-1; clone size: -; CDR3 length: 13; D gene: -; J gene: TRBJ2-3
CDR3 DNA: TGTGCCAGCAGCCTATCACAACTCAGGGGGCACACTGGCTACACCTTC; CDR3 protein: CASSLSQLRGHTGYTF; V gene: TRBV14; clone size: -; CDR3 length: 16; D gene: TRBD1; J gene: TRBJ1-2
CDR3 DNA: TGTGCCAGTCGATTCCGGGACGGTCCCTACGAGCAGTACTTC; CDR3 protein: CASRFRDGPYEQYF; V gene: TRBV19; clone size: -; CDR3 length: 14; D gene: -; J gene: TRBJ2-7
CDR3 DNA: TGCGCCAGCAGCTTGACCCAAGAGACCCAGTACTTC; CDR3 protein: CASSLTQETQYF; V gene: TRBV5-1; clone size: -; CDR3 length: 12; D gene: -; J gene: TRBJ2-5
CDR3 DNA: TGTGCCACCTCCAAACAGGTAGCCCAAGATACGCAGTATTTT; CDR3 protein: CATSKQVAQDTQYF; V gene: TRBV27; clone size: -; CDR3 length: 14; D gene: -; J gene: TRBJ2-3
CDR3 DNA: TGTGCCAGCAGCTTAGAATTAAATGAAAAACTGTTTTTT; CDR3 protein: CASSLELNEKLFF; V gene: TRBV11-2; clone size: -; CDR3 length: 13; D gene: -; J gene: TRBJ1-4
CDR3 DNA: TGTGCCTTGGACAGAGATAACTATGGCTACACCTTC; CDR3 protein: CALDRDNYGYTF; V gene: TRBV30; clone size: -; CDR3 length: 12; D gene: -; J gene: TRBJ1-2
CDR3 DNA: TGTGCCAGCAGCTTAGCGGGGGTTAACACTGAAGCTTTCTTT; CDR3 protein: CASSLAGVNTEAFF; V gene: TRBV7-2; clone size: -; CDR3 length: 14; D gene: -; J gene: TRBJ1-1
CDR3 DNA: TGTGCCAGTAGTATAGACGAGGCGGGGTCCTACAATGAGCAGTTCTTC; CDR3 protein: CASSIDEAGSYNEQFF; V gene: TRBV19; clone size: -; CDR3 length: 16; D gene: -; J gene: TRBJ2-1
CDR3 DNA: TGTGCCAGCAGCTCAACAGGTCAGGGGGAGACCCAGTACTTC; CDR3 protein: CASSSTGQGETQYF; V gene: TRBV7-9; clone size: -; CDR3 length: 14; D gene: -; J gene: TRBJ2-5
CDR3 DNA: TGTGCCAGCTCACCACCCTGGATGGGCCGGGTTGAGCAGTACTTC; CDR3 protein: CASSPPWMGRVEQYF; V gene: TRBV18; clone size: -; CDR3 length: 15; D gene: -; J gene: TRBJ2-7
CDR3 DNA: TGTGCCATCACCCTCGGGGGGCTGGAGACTGAAGCTTTCTTT; CDR3 protein: CAITLGGLETEAFF; V gene: TRBV10-3; clone size: -; CDR3 length: 14; D gene: -; J gene: TRBJ1-1
CDR3 DNA: TGTGCCAGCTCACCACCGATTTCAGGGACCTCCTACAATGAGCAGTTCTTC; CDR3 protein: CASSPPISGTSYNEQFF; V gene: TRBV18; clone size: -; CDR3 length: 17; D gene: -; J gene: TRBJ2-1
CDR3 DNA: TGTGCCAGCAGCTTGGACTGGAGTTACAATGAGCAGTTCTTC; CDR3 protein: CASSLDWSYNEQFF; V gene: TRBV5-4; clone size: once; CDR3 length: 14; D gene: -; J gene: TRBJ2-1
CDR3 DNA: TGTGCCAGCAGTGTTGGGAAACAGGGGGCCTCCTATAATTCACCCCTCCACTTT; CDR3 protein: CASSVGKQGASYNSPLHF; V gene: TRBV6-1; clone size: -; CDR3 length: 18; D gene: TRBD1; J gene: TRBJ1-6
CDR3 DNA: TGTGCCAGCTCCCCTCGCCGAAACACCGGGGAGCTGTTTTTT; CDR3 protein: CASSPRRNTGELFF; V gene: TRBV18; clone size: once; CDR3 length: 14; D gene: -; J gene: TRBJ2-2
CDR3 DNA: TGTGCCAGCAGTAAATACCTGGGGGGGACTAATGAAAAACTGTTTTTT; CDR3 protein: CASSKYLGGTNEKLFF; V gene: TRBV6-6; clone size: -; CDR3 length: 16; D gene: -; J gene: TRBJ1-4
CDR3 DNA: TGTGCCTGGGGCACAAGACCAGATCAGCCCCAGCATTTT; CDR3 protein: CAWGTRPDQPQHF; V gene: TRBV30; clone size: -; CDR3 length: 13; D gene: -; J gene: TRBJ1-5
CDR3 DNA: TGTGCCAGCGGGGTCAGTGACCTATCCTACGAGCAGTACTTC; CDR3 protein: CASGVSDLSYEQYF; V gene: TRBV6-1; clone size: -; CDR3 length: 14; D gene: -; J gene: TRBJ2-7
CDR3 DNA: TGTACTAGCGGGATACAAGAGACCCAGTACTTC; CDR3 protein: CTSGIQETQYF; V gene: TRBV7-9; clone size: -; CDR3 length: 11; D gene: TRBD2; J gene: TRBJ2-5
CDR3 DNA: TGTGCCAGCAGCGATACAGGGTTCACTAATGAAAAACTGTTTTTT; CDR3 protein: CASSDTGFTNEKLFF; V gene: TRBV11-2; clone size: -; CDR3 length: 15; D gene: -; J gene: TRBJ1-4
CDR3 DNA: TGTGCCAGCACCCTTAGCCAGGGGAACACTGAAGCTTTCTTT; CDR3 protein: CASTLSQGNTEAFF; V gene: TRBV6-5; clone size: -; CDR3 length: 14; D gene: -; J gene: TRBJ1-1